A single sample is the source of the 20 T cell receptor beta chains below, sequenced in a study of beta chain features in type 1 diabetes (dated by TCRdb to the late 2010s). The investigation overall reported the following: Type 1 diabetes patients showed a moderate but significant shortening of TCRB CDR3 length in all four CD4+ subsets.

Receptor libraries were prepared by the immunoSEQ multiplex PCR assay. The High Capacity cDNA Reverse Transcription Kit was used to reverse transcribe all of the isolated RNA, meaning that expressed TCRB transcripts were what got sequenced. Imported from immuneACCESS, the table was reduced by TCRdb to in-frame sequences with V and J called. These copies leave out some clones; in studies compared against another copy, an unresolved V gene accounts for under half, and the cause of the remainder is not known. This sample comprises some 700,000 clones, 10% to 15% of them detected only once. 0.022% of the sample lies in the top ten. Antigen specificity for these receptors is unknown. Sequenced sample: naive CD4+ T cells from blood. The cell subset or site label of this sample denotes: true naive CD4+ T cells. These receptors were obtained from a man aged 18-30 years with type 1 diabetes.

This clone has a handful of counts. This rearrangement joins TRBV19 to TRBJ1-5; D is uncertain. CDR3 size: 17 residues. V lost 3 bases, J lost 2 bases, and 17 bases lay in between. Germline-derived CDR1 and CDR2 are LNHDA and SQIVND (reference sequence). CDR3 sequence reads: CASSMGGPTERNQPQHF. CDR3 sequence (DNA): TGTGCCAGTAGTATGGGAGGACCAACGGAGCGCAATCAGCCCCAGCATTTT.

The chain combines TRBV25-1 with TRBJ2-7, with 9 bases matching TRBD1. CDR3 length: 14 residues. The junction had 7 bases not matched to a gene; V was cut back by 8 bases and J by 2 bases. From germline, CDR1 is MGHDK and CDR2 SYGVNS. The CDR3 spells CASAPGQGTYEQYF. CDR3 DNA: TGTGCCAGCGCCCCGGGACAGGGAACCTACGAGCAGTACTTC.

The chain has TRBV7-9 and TRBJ2-2, with D maybe TRBD1 (5 bases). Trimming pared 6 bases from V and 5 bases from J, leaving 13 bases between. CDR3 length: 14 residues. Germline V lookup: CDR1 SEHNR, CDR2 FQNEAQ (reference sequence). The CDR3 DNA reads TGTGCCAGCAGAGAGTCCAGGGTAACCGGGGAGCTGTTTTTT. Translating it yields CASRESRVTGELFF.

The V and J genes are TRBV30 and TRBJ2-3; D is possibly TRBD1 or TRBD2 (6 bases each). Germline assignment: CDR1 GTSNPN and CDR2 SVGIG (reference sequence). CDR3 length equals 16 residues. The V end lost 0 bases, the J end lost 1 base, and 14 bases lay between the germline ends. CDR3 region: CAWSVASGGGTDTQYF. The CDR3 DNA is TGTGCCTGGAGTGTAGCATCCGGGGGCGGCACAGATACGCAGTATTTT.

This sequence joins TRBV9 and TRBJ2-6; no reliable D call. The CDR3 loop spans 14 amino acids. Germline assignment: CDR1 SGDLS and CDR2 YYNGEE. V was pared by 4 bases and J by 0 bases, with 5 bases between. CDR3 nucleotide sequence: TGTGCCAGCAGCTCCCACTCTGGGGCCAACGTCCTGACTTTC. It is translated as CASSSHSGANVLTF.

A few counts support this clone. Other DNA sequences from this sample encode an identical CDR3 as well. The J gene is TRBJ1-2, the V gene TRBV9; no clear D gene. Trimming removed 0 bases from V and 0 bases from J, with 6 bases in between. Germline V lookup: CDR1 SGDLS, CDR2 YYNGEE. CDR3 length: 14 amino acids. CDR3 sequence: CASSVGGTNYGYTF. CDR3 bases: TGTGCCAGCAGCGTAGGAGGGACTAACTATGGCTACACCTTC.

This clone was found a few times. The chain has TRBV29-1 and TRBJ1-2; D possibly corresponds to TRBD1 (6 bases). The CDR3 extends over 13 amino acids. The germline gives CDR1 SQVTM, CDR2 ANQGSEA. V was shortened by 6 bases and J by 4 bases, with 15 bases between the two germline ends. CDR3: CSVDLTGSYGYTF. The DNA of the CDR3 is TGCAGCGTGGACTTGACAGGAAGCTATGGCTACACCTTC.

This chain joins TRBV30 and TRBJ1-2, with a tentative D call TRBD1 (5 bases). CDR3 size: 11 residues. Germline CDR1 and CDR2: GTSNPN and SVGIG (reference sequence). V lost 5 bases and J 7 bases, leaving 11 bases between the germline ends. The CDR3 here is CAWEGPLGYTF. As DNA, the CDR3 is TGTGCCTGGGAGGGGCCCCTTGGCTACACCTTC.

Regarding this clone: Sequence at one end of the junction differs from germline and may be a read error. The gene calls are TRBV7-7 and TRBJ2-5; TRBD2 might be the D (6 bases). Germline CDR1 SSHAT, CDR2 FNYEAQ (reference sequence). The CDR3 is 16 amino acids. CDR3 protein: CASSLGLARSQETQYF. CDR3 bases: TGTGCTAGCAGCTTAGGGCTAGCGAGAAGTCAAGAGACCCAGTACTTC.

This clone has a handful of counts. The chain uses TRBV29-1 and TRBJ2-3; perhaps D is TRBD1 or TRBD2 (5 bases each). This CDR3 region has 13 residues. Germline V lookup: CDR1 SQVTM, CDR2 ANQGSEA. V lost 4 bases and J lost 2, with 10 bases in between. The CDR3 region has the DNA TGCAGCGTTGCCGGGACCTACACAGATACGCAGTATTTT. Protein sequence: CSVAGTYTDTQYF.

Turning to this clone: The junction shows a germline mismatch at one end, possibly a read error. This sequence joins TRBV5-1 and TRBJ2-2; 9 bases are a match to TRBD1. This CDR3 is 16 amino acids long. Per germline, CDR1 SGHRS and CDR2 YFSETQ. In nucleotides, the CDR3 is TGCGCCAGCAGTTTGGGGGACAGGGTGAACACCGGGGAGCTGTTTTTT. Protein sequence: CASSLGDRVNTGELFF.

The chain is built from TRBV5-4 and TRBJ1-6, with a possible D match to TRBD1 (6 bases). V dropped 2 bases and J dropped 12 bases, with 15 bases sitting between them. Germline values: CDR1 SGHNT, CDR2 YYREEE (reference sequence). The CDR3 totals 14 residues. CDR3 nucleotides: TGTGCCAGCAGCTTTTCCGGGGGCCGGGGACCCCTCCACTTT. Translated: CASSFSGGRGPLHF.

This chain joins TRBV7-9 and TRBJ2-7, with TRBD2 as a possible D gene (5 bases). CDR1 and CDR2 (germline): SEHNR, FQNEAQ (reference sequence). This CDR3 spans 13 amino acids. Trimming shortened V by 5 bases and J by 7 bases, and 15 bases separated the two germline ends. The CDR3 region has the DNA TGTGCCAGCAGCCCCCCCAAGGACTGGGAGCAGTACTTC. Residues: CASSPPKDWEQYF.

This clone was recorded a few times. V gene TRBV7-3 combines with J gene TRBJ2-3, with D uncertain. Germline values: CDR1 SGHTA, CDR2 FQGTGA. V dropped 5 bases and J dropped 0 bases, with 3 bases sitting between them. This CDR3 contains 12 residues. CDR3 coding DNA: TGTGCCAGCAGCCCTAGCACAGATACGCAGTATTTT. Amino acid sequence: CASSPSTDTQYF.

This clone showed up just a few times. The genes are TRBV7-9 and TRBJ2-7; the D gene is possibly TRBD2 (5 bases). CDR3 length equals 13 residues. Germline V gives CDR1 SEHNR, CDR2 FQNEAQ (reference sequence). V dropped 6 bases and J dropped 5 bases, with 14 bases sitting between them. CDR3 sequence: CASSARNGDEQYF. For the CDR3, the DNA is TGTGCCAGCAGTGCTAGGAACGGGGACGAGCAGTACTTC.

This chain joins TRBV7-9 and TRBJ1-6, with D tentatively TRBD1 (6 bases). From germline, CDR1 is SEHNR and CDR2 FQNEAQ (reference sequence). Trimming took off 5 bases at V and 7 bases at J, with 15 bases between the two ends. This CDR3 spans 15 amino acids. The DNA for the CDR3 is TGTGCCAGCAGCCTACAGGGAATGGGGAATTCACCCCTCCACTTT. As protein: CASSLQGMGNSPLHF.

This clone was detected only a few times. The V call is TRBV4-1, the J call TRBJ1-4; no reliable D call. The germline V gene has CDR1 MGHRA and CDR2 YSYEKL. V was shortened by 5 bases and J by 0 bases, with 4 bases between the two germline ends. CDR3 length: 13 residues. The CDR3 protein is CASSGATNEKLFF. Written as DNA, the CDR3 is TGCGCCAGCAGCGGGGCAACTAATGAAAAACTGTTTTTT.

A note on this clone: The CDR3 does not end in the conserved phenylalanine or tryptophan, so this is likely a read error. The DNA is left out, because the CDR3 cannot be placed on it with certainty; the CDR3 is given as TCRdb lists it. The chain links TRBV5-6 to TRBJ1-6. A total of 10 residues make up the CDR3, ends included. Germline CDR1 SGHDT, CDR2 YYEEEE. The CDR3 here is CASSRGTAGC.

The sample holds a few counts of this clone. The chain joins TRBV7-9 to TRBJ2-1; a weak D match, TRBD1 (5 bases). Germline loops: CDR1 SEHNR, CDR2 FQNEAQ (reference sequence). The V end was cut by 1 base, the J end by 8 bases, with 15 bases between. The CDR3 sequence is 15 residues long. Here the CDR3 reads CASSLVGQGWDEQFF. CDR3 nucleotides: TGTGCCAGCAGCTTAGTTGGCCAGGGATGGGATGAGCAGTTCTTC.

This clone has just a few counts. The rearrangement joins TRBV16 to TRBJ1-6; D not resolved. Germline assignment: CDR1 KGHSY and CDR2 FQNENV. V was pared by 1 base and J by 7 bases, with 14 bases between. The CDR3 has 16 residues. CDR3 nucleotide sequence: TGTGCCAGCAGCCAATTACCCGGAGGAGGAAATTCACCCCTCCACTTT. Its translation is CASSQLPGGGNSPLHF.